A selection of T cell receptor beta chains follows, all from one sample in a study of blood T cell repertoires in COVID-19. Some clones are missing from TCRdb's copy, which holds only in-frame ones; the method was immunoSEQ multiplex PCR. The sample shows about 170,000 clones, around 80% of them seen only once. Sequencing was done on a sample of peripheral blood. These receptors originate from a woman in her sixties or seventies with COVID-19, enrolled during active disease. The CDR3 runs from the conserved cysteine through the conserved F or W. Fields, in order: J gene, V gene, clone size, D gene, CDR3 protein, CDR3 DNA. A D gene is named only where the DNA matches it firmly. Only part of the rows carry a size: once, few, many, or a class if the clone is expanded.

j_gene: TRBJ2-1
v_gene: TRBV6-5
abundance: .
d_gene: TRBD2
CDR3aa: CAVRLAGAHNEQFF
CDR3nt: TGTGCCGTGAGACTAGCGGGGGCCCACAATGAGCAGTTCTTC

j_gene: TRBJ2-2
v_gene: TRBV19
abundance: .
d_gene: .
CDR3aa: CASSIRDIGTGELFF
CDR3nt: TGTGCCAGTAGTATCCGGGACATTGGGACCGGGGAGCTGTTTTTT

j_gene: TRBJ2-7
v_gene: TRBV24-1
abundance: once
d_gene: .
CDR3aa: CATSPGTTYEQYF
CDR3nt: TGTGCCACCTCACCCGGGACAACCTACGAGCAGTACTTC

j_gene: TRBJ1-3
v_gene: TRBV15
abundance: .
d_gene: .
CDR3aa: CATSRDRGLGNTIYF
CDR3nt: TGTGCCACCAGCAGAGATAGGGGTCTAGGAAACACCATATATTTT

j_gene: TRBJ1-3
v_gene: TRBV7-2
abundance: .
d_gene: .
CDR3aa: CASSLQEGNTIYF
CDR3nt: TGTGCCAGCAGCTTACAAGAGGGAAACACCATATATTTT

j_gene: TRBJ1-1
v_gene: TRBV3-1/TRBV3-2
abundance: .
d_gene: TRBD1
CDR3aa: CASSQAGGTEAFF
CDR3nt: TGTGCCAGCAGCCAGGCAGGGGGCACTGAAGCTTTCTTT

j_gene: TRBJ1-1
v_gene: TRBV29-1
abundance: .
d_gene: .
CDR3aa: CSGTKMNTEAFF
CDR3nt: TGCAGCGGTACAAAGATGAACACTGAAGCTTTCTTT

j_gene: TRBJ2-5
v_gene: TRBV3-1/TRBV3-2
abundance: .
d_gene: .
CDR3aa: CASSQDRAGGQETQYF
CDR3nt: TGTGCCAGCAGCCAAGATCGGGCAGGGGGGCAAGAGACCCAGTACTTC

j_gene: TRBJ2-1
v_gene: TRBV29-1
abundance: .
d_gene: .
CDR3aa: CSVSVGHPYNEQFF
CDR3nt: TGCAGCGTGAGCGTCGGACACCCCTACAATGAGCAGTTCTTC

j_gene: TRBJ2-2
v_gene: TRBV4-1
abundance: .
d_gene: .
CDR3aa: CASSQVAALTGELFF
CDR3nt: TGCGCCAGCAGCCAAGTTGCGGCCTTAACCGGGGAGCTGTTTTTT

j_gene: TRBJ2-7
v_gene: TRBV14
abundance: .
d_gene: .
CDR3aa: CASSPHSSGYEQYF
CDR3nt: TGTGCCAGCAGCCCCCACTCGAGTGGCTACGAGCAGTACTTC

j_gene: TRBJ1-1
v_gene: TRBV9
abundance: .
d_gene: .
CDR3aa: CASSLNADSRGTEAFF
CDR3nt: TGTGCCAGCAGCCTAAATGCAGACAGTAGGGGAACTGAAGCTTTCTTT

j_gene: TRBJ2-7
v_gene: TRBV2
abundance: .
d_gene: .
CDR3aa: CASSGRNYEQYF
CDR3nt: TGTGCCAGCAGTGGGAGGAACTACGAGCAGTACTTC

j_gene: TRBJ1-2
v_gene: TRBV5-6
abundance: once
d_gene: TRBD1
CDR3aa: CASSTPGQGGYGYTF
CDR3nt: TGTGCCAGCAGCACGCCGGGACAGGGAGGCTATGGCTACACCTTC

j_gene: TRBJ1-1
v_gene: TRBV28
abundance: .
d_gene: .
CDR3aa: CASSLPGLLNTEAFF
CDR3nt: TGTGCCAGCAGCCTACCGGGACTTCTGAACACTGAAGCTTTCTTT

j_gene: TRBJ2-4
v_gene: TRBV4-2
abundance: .
d_gene: .
CDR3aa: CASSQDNIKNIQYF
CDR3nt: TGTGCCAGCAGCCAAGATAACATCAAAAACATTCAGTACTTC

j_gene: TRBJ1-4
v_gene: TRBV24-1
abundance: .
d_gene: TRBD1
CDR3aa: CATSGSGGGEKLFF
CDR3nt: TGTGCCACCAGTGGATCAGGGGGTGGTGAAAAACTGTTTTTT

j_gene: TRBJ1-1
v_gene: TRBV3-1/TRBV3-2
abundance: .
d_gene: .
CDR3aa: CASSPRTGFGTEAFF
CDR3nt: TGTGCCAGCAGCCCTCGAACGGGTTTTGGGACTGAAGCTTTCTTT

j_gene: TRBJ2-1
v_gene: TRBV24-1
abundance: .
d_gene: .
CDR3aa: CATSDQTTRREQFF
CDR3nt: TGTGCCACCAGTGACCAGACCACCCGCAGGGAGCAGTTCTTC

j_gene: TRBJ1-5
v_gene: TRBV28
abundance: .
d_gene: TRBD1
CDR3aa: CASSLFGGQSYSNQPQHF
CDR3nt: TGTGCCAGCAGTTTATTCGGGGGACAGTCTTATAGCAATCAGCCCCAGCATTTT

j_gene: TRBJ1-2
v_gene: TRBV10-3
abundance: once
d_gene: .
CDR3aa: CAITGVLGGYTF
CDR3nt: TGTGCCATCACAGGGGTCTTAGGTGGCTACACCTTC

j_gene: TRBJ2-2
v_gene: TRBV27
abundance: .
d_gene: TRBD1
CDR3aa: CASKRQGVVGELFF
CDR3nt: TGTGCCAGCAAAAGACAGGGGGTTGTCGGGGAGCTGTTTTTT

j_gene: TRBJ2-1
v_gene: TRBV27
abundance: medium-sized
d_gene: .
CDR3aa: CASSLSGRSYNEQFF
CDR3nt: TGTGCCAGCAGTTTAAGCGGGCGCTCCTACAATGAGCAGTTCTTC

j_gene: TRBJ2-1
v_gene: TRBV2
abundance: .
d_gene: .
CDR3aa: CASSPYNEQFF
CDR3nt: TGTGCCAGCAGCCCATACAATGAGCAGTTCTTC

j_gene: TRBJ2-2
v_gene: TRBV30
abundance: .
d_gene: TRBD1
CDR3aa: CARRQGLTGELFF
CDR3nt: TGTGCCCGGCGACAGGGGCTAACCGGGGAGCTGTTTTTT

j_gene: TRBJ2-6
v_gene: TRBV28
abundance: .
d_gene: TRBD1
CDR3aa: CASSLNRGPGANVLTF
CDR3nt: TGTGCCAGCAGTTTAAACAGGGGACCTGGGGCCAACGTCCTGACTTTC

j_gene: TRBJ2-2
v_gene: TRBV18
abundance: .
d_gene: .
CDR3aa: CASSPLTGELFF
CDR3nt: TGTGCCAGCTCACCATTAACCGGGGAGCTGTTTTTT

j_gene: TRBJ2-7
v_gene: TRBV6-1
abundance: .
d_gene: .
CDR3aa: CASSEIPGFSYEQYF
CDR3nt: TGTGCCAGCAGTGAGATTCCGGGATTCTCCTACGAGCAGTACTTC

j_gene: TRBJ2-7
v_gene: TRBV10-3
abundance: .
d_gene: TRBD1
CDR3aa: CAIRLGTATYEQYF
CDR3nt: TGTGCCATCAGATTAGGGACAGCTACCTACGAGCAGTACTTC

j_gene: TRBJ1-1
v_gene: TRBV7-2
abundance: .
d_gene: TRBD1
CDR3aa: CASSRQGATSTEAFF
CDR3nt: TGTGCCAGCAGCAGACAGGGAGCCACCAGCACTGAAGCTTTCTTT

j_gene: TRBJ2-7
v_gene: TRBV29-1
abundance: .
d_gene: .
CDR3aa: CSVRGSAYYEQYF
CDR3nt: TGCAGCGTTCGGGGAAGCGCCTACTACGAGCAGTACTTC

j_gene: TRBJ2-6
v_gene: TRBV11-2
abundance: .
d_gene: .
CDR3aa: CASGSGDTGANVLTF
CDR3nt: TGTGCCAGCGGTTCCGGGGATACTGGGGCCAACGTCCTGACTTTC

j_gene: TRBJ2-7
v_gene: TRBV7-2
abundance: .
d_gene: .
CDR3aa: CASSQAGQIMSQYF
CDR3nt: TGTGCCAGCAGCCAGGCGGGACAGATTATGTCTCAGTACTTC

j_gene: TRBJ1-5
v_gene: TRBV19
abundance: .
d_gene: TRBD1
CDR3aa: CASSIGRGDQPQHF
CDR3nt: TGTGCCAGTAGTATCGGCAGGGGGGATCAGCCCCAGCATTTT

j_gene: TRBJ2-3
v_gene: TRBV6-1
abundance: .
d_gene: TRBD2
CDR3aa: CASSELGLAGASGDTQYF
CDR3nt: TGTGCCAGCAGTGAATTGGGGCTAGCGGGGGCCTCAGGTGATACGCAGTATTTT

j_gene: TRBJ1-2
v_gene: TRBV18
abundance: .
d_gene: .
CDR3aa: CASSTDSVNGYTF
CDR3nt: TGTGCCAGCTCTACCGACAGCGTTAATGGCTACACCTTC

j_gene: TRBJ2-1
v_gene: TRBV6-1
abundance: .
d_gene: TRBD2
CDR3aa: CASSEVASGRSEQFF
CDR3nt: TGTGCCAGCAGTGAGGTGGCTAGCGGGAGAAGCGAGCAGTTCTTC

j_gene: TRBJ1-5
v_gene: TRBV3-1/TRBV3-2
abundance: .
d_gene: .
CDR3aa: CASSQAPRQPQHF
CDR3nt: TGTGCCAGCAGCCAAGCGCCCAGACAGCCCCAGCATTTT

j_gene: TRBJ2-7
v_gene: TRBV5-1
abundance: .
d_gene: TRBD2
CDR3aa: CASSKINGWGTRDPRFTYEQYF
CDR3nt: TGCGCCAGCAGCAAAATCAACGGGTGGGGGACTAGAGATCCCCGCTTTACCTACGAGCAGTACTTC

j_gene: TRBJ1-6
v_gene: TRBV14
abundance: few
d_gene: .
CDR3aa: CASSQDLSGYSPLHF
CDR3nt: TGTGCCAGCAGCCAAGATCTCTCGGGGTATTCACCCCTCCACTTT

j_gene: TRBJ1-3
v_gene: TRBV19
abundance: .
d_gene: .
CDR3aa: CASSRVESGNTIYF
CDR3nt: TGTGCCAGTAGTCGAGTTGAGTCCGGAAACACCATATATTTT

j_gene: TRBJ2-7
v_gene: TRBV30
abundance: .
d_gene: TRBD2
CDR3aa: CAGGGGQFYEQYF
CDR3nt: TGTGCCGGGGGGGGAGGGCAATTCTACGAGCAGTACTTC

j_gene: TRBJ2-7
v_gene: TRBV5-5
abundance: .
d_gene: .
CDR3aa: CASSLNPGQRFTSEQYF
CDR3nt: TGTGCCAGCAGCTTGAACCCCGGACAGAGGTTTACGTCCGAGCAGTACTTC

j_gene: TRBJ2-1
v_gene: TRBV5-6
abundance: once
d_gene: .
CDR3aa: CASSWQGEANEQFF
CDR3nt: TGTGCCAGCAGCTGGCAGGGGGAGGCCAATGAGCAGTTCTTC

j_gene: TRBJ1-5
v_gene: TRBV19
abundance: .
d_gene: TRBD1
CDR3aa: CASSRETGYSNQPQHF
CDR3nt: TGTGCCAGTAGTAGGGAGACAGGGTACAGCAATCAGCCCCAGCATTTT

j_gene: TRBJ1-2
v_gene: TRBV2
abundance: few
d_gene: .
CDR3aa: CASSGRRVGDGYTF
CDR3nt: TGTGCCAGCAGTGGCCGGAGGGTCGGCGATGGCTACACCTTC

j_gene: TRBJ2-3
v_gene: TRBV19
abundance: .
d_gene: .
CDR3aa: CASGSTRSDTQYF
CDR3nt: TGTGCCAGCGGGAGCACACGATCTGATACGCAGTATTTT

j_gene: TRBJ2-7
v_gene: TRBV20-1
abundance: .
d_gene: .
CDR3aa: CSARDGYEQYF
CDR3nt: TGCAGTGCTAGAGACGGTTACGAGCAGTACTTC

j_gene: TRBJ2-5
v_gene: TRBV10-3
abundance: once
d_gene: TRBD2
CDR3aa: CAISESAGGRETQYF
CDR3nt: TGTGCCATCAGTGAATCAGCGGGGGGGCGGGAGACCCAGTACTTC

j_gene: TRBJ2-6
v_gene: TRBV27
abundance: .
d_gene: .
CDR3aa: CASTISGANVLTF
CDR3nt: TGTGCCAGCACCATCTCTGGGGCCAACGTCCTGACTTTC

j_gene: TRBJ1-2
v_gene: TRBV28
abundance: .
d_gene: .
CDR3aa: CASSFLPTKNYGYTF
CDR3nt: TGTGCCAGCAGTTTTCTCCCTACTAAAAACTATGGCTACACCTTC

j_gene: TRBJ2-3
v_gene: TRBV5-1
abundance: .
d_gene: .
CDR3aa: CASSLEWETDTQYF
CDR3nt: TGCGCCAGCAGCTTGGAGTGGGAGACAGATACGCAGTATTTT

j_gene: TRBJ1-1
v_gene: TRBV15
abundance: few
d_gene: .
CDR3aa: CATSVRQATEAFF
CDR3nt: TGTGCCACCAGCGTCCGACAGGCCACTGAAGCTTTCTTT

j_gene: TRBJ2-2
v_gene: TRBV19
abundance: .
d_gene: .
CDR3aa: CASSRGDTGELFF
CDR3nt: TGTGCCAGTAGCAGGGGGGACACCGGGGAGCTGTTTTTT

j_gene: TRBJ2-7
v_gene: TRBV7-9
abundance: once
d_gene: .
CDR3aa: CASSLVLGRLPTYEQYF
CDR3nt: TGTGCCAGCAGCTTAGTCTTGGGCCGCCTCCCCACCTACGAGCAGTACTTC

j_gene: TRBJ1-1
v_gene: TRBV18
abundance: .
d_gene: .
CDR3aa: CASSPDFTRAEAFF
CDR3nt: TGTGCCAGCTCACCAGATTTTACCCGGGCTGAAGCTTTCTTT

j_gene: TRBJ2-3
v_gene: TRBV11-3
abundance: .
d_gene: .
CDR3aa: CASSLRGATDTQYF
CDR3nt: TGTGCCAGCAGCTTACGCGGGGCTACAGATACGCAGTATTTT

j_gene: TRBJ1-5
v_gene: TRBV19
abundance: few
d_gene: .
CDR3aa: CASSIRTGRKDQPQHF
CDR3nt: TGTGCCAGTAGTATCCGAACAGGACGAAAAGATCAGCCCCAGCATTTT

j_gene: TRBJ2-5
v_gene: TRBV6-1
abundance: .
d_gene: .
CDR3aa: CASSEGLGARRTQYF
CDR3nt: TGTGCCAGCAGTGAAGGACTAGGGGCCCGGCGGACCCAGTACTTC